Following are 32 T cell receptor beta chains from one sample sequenced in a study of blood T cell repertoires in COVID-19. Generated by immunoSEQ multiplex PCR, the TCRdb table keeps only in-frame clones and is missing some. The sample holds 150,000 to 200,000 clones; over 80% are singletons and the top ten take about 5%. The sequencing input was PBMCs or T cells enriched from blood (not recorded which). The receptor set was obtained from a man aged 70-80 years who had been exposed to COVID-19.

The V and J genes are TRBV7-2 and TRBJ1-2, with TRBD1 as a possible D gene (5 bases). CDR3 length: 13 amino acids. CDR1 is SGHTA, CDR2 FQGNSA, per germline. Trimming stripped 5 bases from V and 6 bases from J, with 13 bases between. The CDR3 is CASSPRQLDGYTF. CDR3 nucleotides: TGTGCCAGCAGCCCCCGACAGTTGGATGGCTACACCTTC.

The rearrangement links TRBV12-3 or TRBV12-4 to TRBJ1-6, with TRBD1 identical over 10 bases. V dropped 8 bases and J dropped 13; count of bases not matched to a gene: 2. This CDR3 has 11 residues. The CDR3 DNA sequence: TGTGCCAGCGGGGACAGGGGTCCCCTCCACTTT. It encodes CASGDRGPLHF.

Here the CDR3 reads CASRSRDIQYF. The CDR3 nucleotides read TGTGCCAGTAGAAGCCGGGACATTCAGTACTTC. V usage is TRBV19 and J usage is TRBJ2-4; D is unresolved. Germline V gene sequence: CDR1 LNHDA, CDR2 SQIVND (reference sequence). The CDR3 consists of 11 residues. V lost 6 bases, J lost 8 bases, and 8 bases lay in between. The full variable domain, in which reference TRBV19 and TRBJ2-4 provide the parts outside the CDR3, is DGGITQSPKYLFRKEGQNVTLSCEQNLNHDAMYWYRQDPGQGLRLIYYSQIVNDFQKGDIAEGYSVSREKKESFPLTVTSAQKNPTAFYLCASRSRDIQYFGAGTRLSVL.

This clone was seen once. The gene calls are TRBV19 and TRBJ2-2, with TRBD1 as a possible D gene (6 bases). V lost 8 bases to trimming and J lost 6 bases, with 22 bases between them. Per germline, CDR1 LNHDA and CDR2 SQIVND (reference sequence). CDR3 length equals 16 residues. In DNA form, the CDR3 reads TGTGCCAGTTTGACCGGGACAAGTATTGGAGCCGGGGAGCTGTTTTTT. Translating gives CASLTGTSIGAGELFF.

The genes are TRBV6-5 and TRBJ2-6; maybe TRBD1 (6 bases). CDR1 MNHEY and CDR2 SVGAGI come from the germline V gene. V dropped 4 bases and J dropped 1 base, with 8 bases sitting between them. The CDR3 loop spans 15 amino acids. CDR3 region: CASSSQGSGANVLTF. The CDR3 DNA follows: TGTGCCAGCAGTTCACAGGGTTCTGGGGCCAACGTCCTGACTTTC.

This chain links TRBV28 with TRBJ1-1; 7 bases fit TRBD1. Losses at the gene ends were 3 bases for V and 0 bases for J; bases not matched to a gene: 4. Germline assignment: CDR1 MDHEN and CDR2 SYDVKM. CDR3 length equals 15 residues. The CDR3 bases are TGTGCCAGCAGTTTGTACAGGGGCCTGAACACTGAAGCTTTCTTT. This codes for CASSLYRGLNTEAFF.

The chain couples TRBV24-1 to TRBJ2-2, with 8 bases identical to TRBD1. Losses at the gene ends were 4 bases for V and 1 base for J; bases not matched to a gene: 4. Germline values: CDR1 KGHDR, CDR2 SFDVKD. The CDR3 runs to 16 residues. The CDR3 region has the DNA TGTGCCACCAGTGACTCCGGGACAGGGAACACCGGGGAGCTGTTTTTT. Its protein is CATSDSGTGNTGELFF.

There are a few counts of this clone. V is TRBV6-2 or TRBV6-3 and J is TRBJ2-5; TRBD1 aligns across 11 bases. This CDR3 contains 16 residues. The V and J ends lost 1 base and 4 bases, in that order; junction bases with no gene match: 5. Germline loops: CDR1 MNHEY, CDR2 SVGEGT. CDR3 sequence reads: CASSYWGTGGGETQYF. The CDR3 nucleotides are TGTGCCAGCAGTTACTGGGGGACAGGGGGTGGAGAGACCCAGTACTTC.

This chain uses TRBV27 with TRBJ1-6; D perhaps matches TRBD1 (5 bases). CDR1 MNHEY and CDR2 SMNVEV come from the germline V gene (reference sequence). V was pared by 4 bases and J by 13 bases, with 14 bases between. The length of the CDR3 is 13 residues. DNA for the CDR3: TGTGCCAGCAGTTCACCAGGGTTAAGGCCCCTCCACTTT. Encoded protein: CASSSPGLRPLHF.

This clone was observed a handful of times. V is TRBV7-2 and J is TRBJ1-5; 10 bases align to TRBD1. Germline CDR1 reads SGHTA; CDR2 reads FQGNSA. This CDR3 comprises 14 residues. Germline trimming cut 2 bases from V and 6 bases from J; bases unmatched to any gene: 1. For the CDR3, the DNA is TGTGCCAGCAGCTTACGGGACAGGGGTCAGCCCCAGCATTTT. Translation: CASSLRDRGQPQHF.

The gene calls are TRBV11-2 and TRBJ1-2; TRBD1 agrees at 11 bases. CDR3 length equals 13 residues. Trimming took 5 bases from V and 8 from J; bases not matched to a gene: 4. CDR1 SGHAT and CDR2 FQNNGV come from the germline V gene. The CDR3 region has the DNA TGTGCCAGCAGCCGGGACAGGGGGAGAGGCTACACCTTC. Protein: CASSRDRGRGYTF.

In its sample, this clone was seen once. This chain connects TRBV4-1 to TRBJ1-3; D is ambiguous. Germline V gene data show CDR1 as MGHRA and CDR2 as YSYEKL. The V end lost 5 bases, the J end lost 6 bases, and 14 bases lay between the germline ends. The CDR3 is 14 residues long. In nucleotides, the CDR3 is TGCGCCAGCAGCGGCGGGAAGCCCCCAAACACCATATATTTT. Protein: CASSGGKPPNTIYF.

The gene calls are TRBV4-1 and TRBJ2-5; weak D call: TRBD1 (6 bases). The CDR3 spans 14 residues. Germline V gives CDR1 MGHRA, CDR2 YSYEKL. With 1 base removed from V and 8 bases from J, the gap between germline ends came to 14 bases. The CDR3 DNA reads TGCGCCAGCAGCCAAGGCTCCGAAGGGGGAACCCAGTACTTC. It is translated as CASSQGSEGGTQYF.

The V and J genes are TRBV11-2 and TRBJ2-2, with 10 nucleotides matching TRBD2. The CDR3 loop spans 15 amino acids. Germline loops: CDR1 SGHAT, CDR2 FQNNGV. V lost 5 bases, J lost 7 bases, and 7 bases stayed unmatched. The CDR3 region is CASSKPSGRSGELFF. CDR3 DNA sequence: TGTGCCAGCAGCAAACCTAGCGGGAGAAGCGGGGAGCTGTTTTTT.

The V and J genes are TRBV18 and TRBJ2-3; D gene uncertain. The CDR3 extends over 14 amino acids. Germline V gives CDR1 KGHSH, CDR2 LQKENI. Trimming pared 3 bases from V and 6 bases from J, leaving 13 bases between. CDR3: CASSPDTAGDTQYF. In DNA, the CDR3 is TGTGCCAGCTCACCCGACACAGCCGGCGATACGCAGTATTTT.

This chain joins TRBV11-2 and TRBJ1-2, with TRBD1 matching 8 bases. The CDR3 extends over 15 amino acids. With V trimmed by 1 base and J by 4 bases, 5 bases remained unmatched. The V gene's germline CDR1 is SGHAT and CDR2 FQNNGV. DNA of the CDR3: TGTGCCAGCAGCTTAGGACAGGGGTTAGTCTATGGCTACACCTTC. It codes for CASSLGQGLVYGYTF.

The V and J genes are TRBV12-3 or TRBV12-4 and TRBJ1-2; no reliable D call. Trimming removed 3 bases at V and 8 bases at J, with 10 bases between. The CDR3 spans 12 residues. DNA of the CDR3: TGTGCCAGCAGTTTCGGGGAGTACGGCTACACCTTC. It specifies CASSFGEYGYTF.

The genes are TRBV28 and TRBJ2-2; D uncertain. The V end lost 5 bases, the J end lost 4 bases, and 8 bases lay between the germline ends. Germline assignment: CDR1 MDHEN and CDR2 SYDVKM. CDR3 length equals 13 residues. The CDR3 region has the DNA TGTGCCAGCAGTCTCTCGGGCACCGGGGAGCTGTTTTTT. It encodes CASSLSGTGELFF.

The rearrangement links TRBV7-8 to TRBJ1-2; possible D gene TRBD1, 6 bases. Germline V lookup: CDR1 SGHVS, CDR2 FQNEAQ. The CDR3 totals 16 residues. Trimming took off 5 bases at V and 2 bases at J, with 18 bases between the two ends. This CDR3 is CASSRGGREVNYGYTF. In DNA, the CDR3 is TGTGCCAGCAGCCGAGGGGGGCGCGAGGTAAACTATGGCTACACCTTC.

The rearrangement joins TRBV7-2 to TRBJ1-2; D might be TRBD1 (5 bases). The CDR3 has 15 residues. Germline V gives CDR1 SGHTA, CDR2 FQGNSA. The germline V and J ends were trimmed by 1 base and 4 bases, with 13 bases remaining between them. As DNA, the CDR3 is TGTGCCAGCAGCTTAGGACAGTCTCAGGTCTATGGCTACACCTTC. Its protein is CASSLGQSQVYGYTF.

The chain employs TRBV7-2 and TRBJ1-2; TRBD1 aligns across 10 bases. This CDR3 has 18 residues. V shed 3 bases and J 8 bases; nucleotides not matched to a gene: 18. Germline V gene data show CDR1 as SGHTA and CDR2 as FQGNSA. CDR3 residues: CASSLAGGDRGPSSGYTF. CDR3 DNA: TGTGCCAGCAGCTTGGCGGGGGGGGACAGGGGACCATCATCGGGCTACACCTTC.

To note about this clone: Other DNA sequences in the sample encode the same CDR3. V usage is TRBV4-3 and J usage is TRBJ2-7; the D is unclear. This CDR3 contains 13 residues. V was pared by 0 bases and J by 4 bases, with 7 bases between. The germline gives CDR1 LGHNA, CDR2 YSLEER. The CDR3 DNA reads TGCGCCAGCAGCCAAGATCTGAGATACGAGCAGTACTTC. Its translation: CASSQDLRYEQYF.

The chain has TRBV6-1 and TRBJ2-3, with 8 bases matching TRBD1. Germline V lookup: CDR1 MNHNS, CDR2 SASEGT. This CDR3 comprises 22 residues. The V and J ends lost 2 bases and 4 bases, in that order; junction bases with no gene match: 26. The chain's CDR3 is CASSELMKGWTGRFISADTQYF. The DNA of the CDR3 is TGTGCCAGCAGTGAACTCATGAAGGGCTGGACAGGGAGGTTTATAAGCGCAGATACGCAGTATTTT.

This clone has ten or more counts. This chain's CDR3 is CASSSQGLSGANVLTF. CDR3 DNA: TGTGCCAGCAGCTCACAGGGCCTCTCTGGGGCCAACGTCCTGACTTTC. The V and J genes are TRBV7-2 and TRBJ2-6; tentative D call: TRBD1 (6 bases). V lost 4 bases and J lost 0, with 10 bases in between. The germline V gene has CDR1 SGHTA and CDR2 FQGNSA. CDR3 length: 16 residues. Complete variable domain (other parts from reference TRBV7-2 and TRBJ2-6): GAGVSQSPSNKVTEKGKDVELRCDPISGHTALYWYRQSLGQGLEFLIYFQGNSAPDKSGLPSDRFSAERTGGSVSTLTIQRTQQEDSAVYLCASSSQGLSGANVLTFGAGSRLTVL.

The V gene is TRBV18, the J gene TRBJ2-3; 10 bases map to TRBD2. The ends lost 4 bases at V and 0 bases at J; junction bases unmatched: 7. The CDR3 sequence is 17 residues long. The V gene's germline CDR1 is KGHSH and CDR2 LQKENI. The CDR3 DNA sequence: TGTGCCAGCTCACGGACTAGCGGAGCTTCTAGCACAGATACGCAGTATTTT. It specifies CASSRTSGASSTDTQYF.

The rearrangement uses TRBV19 and TRBJ1-2; 9 nucleotides line up with TRBD1. The CDR3 is 15 amino acids. With V trimmed by 5 bases and J by 4 bases, 8 bases remained unmatched. Germline-derived CDR1 and CDR2 are LNHDA and SQIVND (reference sequence). The CDR3 DNA sequence: TGTGCCAGTAGTCCCCAAGGGACAGGGTCCTATGGCTACACCTTC. It specifies CASSPQGTGSYGYTF.

This chain connects TRBV5-1 to TRBJ2-1; TRBD2 agrees at 7 bases. CDR1 is SGHRS and CDR2 is YFSETQ in the germline V gene. With V trimmed by 2 bases and J by 6 bases, 2 bases remained unmatched. The CDR3 consists of 13 residues. The CDR3 is CASSLIAGNEQFF. The CDR3 region has the DNA TGCGCCAGCAGCTTAATAGCGGGCAATGAGCAGTTCTTC.

This clone was seen only once. The chain carries TRBV25-1 and TRBJ2-1; 8 positions match TRBD2. CDR3 length: 14 residues. Germline assignment: CDR1 MGHDK and CDR2 SYGVNS. V lost 6 bases to trimming and J lost 7 bases; unmatched junction nucleotides: 8. CDR3 sequence (DNA): TGTGCCAGCAGAGGTTCCGGGACTAGAAATGAGCAGTTCTTC. Its protein product is CASRGSGTRNEQFF.

The CDR3 nucleotides read TGTGCCAGCAGCTCGGACAGGGGGCATGAAAAACTGTTTTTT. Encoded protein: CASSSDRGHEKLFF. This chain joins TRBV7-2 and TRBJ1-4, with 11 nucleotides matching TRBD1. Germline V gene lookup returns CDR1 SGHTA and CDR2 FQGNSA. V lost 4 bases to trimming and J lost 6 bases; unmatched junction nucleotides: 1. The CDR3 length is 14 residues.

The chain employs TRBV7-2 and TRBJ1-1, with a tentative D call TRBD1 (5 bases). V was cut by 4 bases and J by 11 bases, with 23 bases left in between. Germline assignment: CDR1 SGHTA and CDR2 FQGNSA. The CDR3 runs 15 residues. CDR3 bases: TGTGCCAGCAGCTCCCGCGGTGGTAAGGGGAAGTGGGCTTTCTTT. Protein product: CASSSRGGKGKWAFF.

V and J are TRBV4-2 and TRBJ2-7, with 9 nucleotides matching TRBD2. The CDR3 totals 15 residues. Trimming at V came to 1 base and at J to 2 bases, leaving 3 bases not matched to a gene. The V gene's germline CDR1 is LGHNA and CDR2 YNFKEQ. For the CDR3, the DNA is TGTGCCAGCAGCCAAGCTGTAGCGGGGGCCTACGAGCAGTACTTC. Residues: CASSQAVAGAYEQYF.

The J gene is TRBJ1-6, the V gene TRBV27; possibly TRBD1 for D (6 bases). The V gene lost 0 bases and the J gene lost 10 bases, with 16 bases spanning the gap. The germline gives CDR1 MNHEY, CDR2 SMNVEV (reference sequence). The CDR3 is 16 residues long. The CDR3 reads CASSLSVGGALSPLHF. The CDR3 DNA reads as TGTGCCAGCAGTTTATCAGTAGGGGGGGCGTTGTCACCCCTCCACTTT.